One and the same sample provided the 19 T cell receptor beta chains below, sequenced in a study of T-cell memory formation after mild COVID-19. One entry per CDR3 protein results from TCRdb running MiXCR on the 5' RACE reads. The table lists roughly 150,000 distinct CDR3 sequences, 10% to 15% of them singletons. The sample taken for sequencing was PBMCs or a T cell subset sorted from them (not recorded which). The receptors were gathered from a man aged 18 to 30 who had mild COVID-19 (a few samples of this study predate the infection). Cell type and time point are not known.

This clonotype has just a few counts. CDR3 coding DNA: TGTGCCAGCAGCTTCGGACAGGGTTTTTTCTCTGGGGCCAACGTCCTGACTTTC. Translating it yields CASSFGQGFFSGANVLTF. The rearrangement links TRBV7-9 to TRBJ2-6, with 8 bases identical to TRBD1. Germline trimming cut 3 bases from V and 0 bases from J; bases unmatched to any gene: 7. The length of the CDR3 is 18 residues. Germline V gives CDR1 SEHNR, CDR2 FQNEAQ (reference sequence).

This clonotype was seen a handful of times. The rearrangement links TRBV9 to TRBJ2-5; 9 bases match TRBD2. V lost 3 bases to trimming and J lost 0 bases; unmatched junction nucleotides: 9. Germline CDR1 and CDR2: SGDLS and YYNGEE. There are 17 residues in the CDR3. The CDR3 region has the DNA TGTGCCAGCAGCGCGGGGCGAGCGGGGGGATACCAAGAGACCCAGTACTTC. This gives the protein CASSAGRAGGYQETQYF.

This clonotype was observed a handful of times. The chain carries TRBV12-3 or TRBV12-4 and TRBJ1-2; 8 bases fit TRBD1. V dropped 4 bases and J dropped 5; count of bases not matched to a gene: 3. The CDR3 runs 13 residues. The CDR3 protein is CASSWTGTYGYTF. The CDR3 bases are TGTGCCAGCAGTTGGACAGGGACATATGGCTACACCTTC.

Note on this clonotype: A junction boundary mismatches the germline segment, possibly from a read error. The rearrangement uses TRBV7-7 and TRBJ2-3; 9 bases agree with TRBD2. The CDR3 is made up of 15 amino acids. Per the germline V gene, CDR1 is SSHAT and CDR2 is FNYEAQ (reference sequence). CDR3: CASSLAGAYTDTQYF. CDR3 in DNA: TGTGCTAGCAGCTTAGCGGGGGCCTACACAGATACGCAGTATTTT.

V is TRBV5-1 and J is TRBJ1-1; no clear D gene. With 1 base removed from V and 8 bases from J, the gap between germline ends came to 9 bases. Looked up from germline, CDR1 is SGHRS and CDR2 is YFSETQ. This CDR3 contains 12 residues. The CDR3 loop is CASSLTPGEAFF. CDR3 DNA: TGCGCCAGCAGCTTGACCCCGGGCGAAGCTTTCTTT. Based on the CDR3 plus reference TRBV5-1 and TRBJ1-1, the full variable domain is KAGVTQTPRYLIKTRGQQVTLSCSPISGHRSVSWYQQTPGQGLQFLFEYFSETQRNKGNFPGRFSGRQFSNSRSEMNVSTLELGDSALYLCASSLTPGEAFFGQGTRLTVV.

CDR3 bases: TGTGCCTGGAGTCCACAGGGAAGTGGCTACACCTTC. Translated, it gives CAWSPQGSGYTF. The J gene is TRBJ1-2, the V gene TRBV30; D may be TRBD1 (6 bases). Germline values: CDR1 GTSNPN, CDR2 SVGIG (reference sequence). Trimming left V 2 bases short and J 7 bases short, with 11 bases between. The CDR3 loop spans 12 amino acids.

V is TRBV5-1 and J is TRBJ1-6; D ambiguous. The CDR3 extends over 14 amino acids. V lost 4 bases and J 9 bases, leaving 14 bases between the germline ends. Per germline, CDR1 SGHRS and CDR2 YFSETQ. In DNA, the CDR3 is TGCGCCAGCAGCCCCCCGGGTTGGGGTTCACCCCTCCACTTT. Its translation is CASSPPGWGSPLHF.

This clonotype was observed at least ten times. The genes are TRBV19 and TRBJ2-3; possible D gene TRBD1, 6 bases. The CDR3 has 14 amino acids. The V gene lost 9 bases and the J gene lost 2 bases, with 15 bases spanning the gap. The germline CDR1 and CDR2 sequences are LNHDA and SQIVND (reference sequence). The CDR3 nucleotides are TGTGCCAGCCGACAGGAGCACGCCACAGATACGCAGTATTTT. This gives the protein CASRQEHATDTQYF.

This clonotype occurred a few times. This chain joins TRBV5-1 and TRBJ2-2; D call uncertain. Per germline, CDR1 SGHRS and CDR2 YFSETQ. The CDR3 totals 14 residues. V shed 4 bases and J shed 3 bases, with 10 bases lying between them. In DNA, the CDR3 is TGCGCCAGCAGCCCTTCTACCTACACCGGGGAGCTGTTTTTT. This sequence encodes CASSPSTYTGELFF.

This sequence joins TRBV29-1 and TRBJ1-5, with D tentatively TRBD1 (5 bases). V shed 4 bases and J shed 4 bases, with 8 bases lying between them. In germline, CDR1 is SQVTM, CDR2 ANQGSEA. This CDR3 contains 12 residues. This chain's CDR3 is CSVGGGNQPQHF. In DNA, the CDR3 is TGCAGCGTTGGGGGGGGAAATCAGCCCCAGCATTTT.

This chain uses TRBV20-1 with TRBJ2-1; D perhaps matches TRBD2 (7 bases). CDR1 is DFQATT and CDR2 is SNEGSKA in the germline V gene (reference sequence). Trimming removed 5 bases at V and 2 bases at J, with 19 bases between. The CDR3 covers 16 residues. DNA for the CDR3: TGCAGTGCTCCTCGAGGGGGGGCTCTGACCTACAATGAGCAGTTCTTC. Amino acid sequence: CSAPRGGALTYNEQFF.

The chain combines TRBV18 with TRBJ2-5; no firm D call. Trimming pared 3 bases from V and 5 bases from J, leaving 13 bases between. The CDR3 spans 14 residues. Germline CDR1 reads KGHSH; CDR2 reads LQKENI. This CDR3 reads CASSPPSAIETQYF. CDR3 in DNA: TGTGCCAGCTCACCCCCCTCCGCGATCGAGACCCAGTACTTC.

This clonotype occurred a few times. V and J are TRBV5-1 and TRBJ2-7; 8 bases align to TRBD1. Germline trimming cut 4 bases from V and 0 bases from J; bases unmatched to any gene: 9. Germline loops: CDR1 SGHRS, CDR2 YFSETQ. This CDR3 region has 16 residues. The DNA for the CDR3 is TGCGCCAGCAGCCGGAGGACAGGGCAATACTCCTACGAGCAGTACTTC. Translating gives CASSRRTGQYSYEQYF.

In its sample, this clonotype was seen many times. The rearrangement links TRBV27 to TRBJ1-5; TRBD1 is a possible D gene (5 bases). The CDR3 is 13 residues long. V was pared by 8 bases and J by 1 base, with 9 bases between. Per germline, CDR1 MNHEY and CDR2 SMNVEV (reference sequence). The CDR3 coding sequence is TGTGCCAGCGTCGGGGCCAGCAATCAGCCCCAGCATTTT. Translated: CASVGASNQPQHF.

The rearrangement joins TRBV12-3 or TRBV12-4 to TRBJ1-2; weak D call: TRBD1 (6 bases). Trimming cost V 5 bases and J 1 base, with 11 bases left between them. The CDR3 covers 14 residues. In nucleotides, the CDR3 is TGTGCCAGCAGTAGAACAGGGAATAACTATGGCTACACCTTC. Residues: CASSRTGNNYGYTF.

The chain has TRBV7-2 and TRBJ1-5; 7 positions agree with TRBD1. J was trimmed by 8 bases and V by 3 bases; bases with no gene match: 4. Germline CDR1 SGHTA, CDR2 FQGNSA. The CDR3 is 13 residues long. CDR3 nucleotides: TGTGCCAGCAGCTTCAGGGGGTGGGAGCCCCAGCATTTT. This translates into CASSFRGWEPQHF. Combining the CDR3 with reference TRBV7-2 and TRBJ1-5 gives the whole variable domain GAGVSQSPSNKVTEKGKDVELRCDPISGHTALYWYRQSLGQGLEFLIYFQGNSAPDKSGLPSDRFSAERTGGSVSTLTIQRTQQEDSAVYLCASSFRGWEPQHFGDGTRLSIL.

This clonotype was seen only a few times. The CDR3 protein is CASSSGGTGPYEQYF. As DNA, the CDR3 is TGCGCCAGCAGCTCGGGGGGGACAGGGCCCTACGAGCAGTACTTC. The chain is built from TRBV5-1 and TRBJ2-7; maybe TRBD1 (9 bases). The CDR3 consists of 15 residues. The ends were cut back, 3 bases at V and 2 bases at J, with 15 bases in the middle. The germline V gene has CDR1 SGHRS and CDR2 YFSETQ. Filled out from reference TRBV5-1 and TRBJ2-7, the complete variable domain reads KAGVTQTPRYLIKTRGQQVTLSCSPISGHRSVSWYQQTPGQGLQFLFEYFSETQRNKGNFPGRFSGRQFSNSRSEMNVSTLELGDSALYLCASSSGGTGPYEQYFGPGTRLTVT.

V and J are TRBV12-3 or TRBV12-4 and TRBJ2-1; a possible D gene is TRBD1 (6 bases). The CDR3 consists of 14 residues. The ends were cut back, 5 bases at V and 4 bases at J, with 12 bases in the middle. In nucleotides, the CDR3 is TGTGCCAGCAGTCCCAGACAGGCATACAATGAGCAGTTCTTC. Translating it yields CASSPRQAYNEQFF.

This sequence joins TRBV2 and TRBJ1-6, with 8 bases aligning to TRBD1. The CDR3 spans 14 residues. Trimming cost V 6 bases and J 7 bases; bases outside gene matches: 5. The germline gives CDR1 SNHLY, CDR2 FYNNEI. CDR3 coding DNA: TGTGCCAGCAGCGGCCGGACAGGGAATTCACCCCTCCACTTT. Amino acids: CASSGRTGNSPLHF.